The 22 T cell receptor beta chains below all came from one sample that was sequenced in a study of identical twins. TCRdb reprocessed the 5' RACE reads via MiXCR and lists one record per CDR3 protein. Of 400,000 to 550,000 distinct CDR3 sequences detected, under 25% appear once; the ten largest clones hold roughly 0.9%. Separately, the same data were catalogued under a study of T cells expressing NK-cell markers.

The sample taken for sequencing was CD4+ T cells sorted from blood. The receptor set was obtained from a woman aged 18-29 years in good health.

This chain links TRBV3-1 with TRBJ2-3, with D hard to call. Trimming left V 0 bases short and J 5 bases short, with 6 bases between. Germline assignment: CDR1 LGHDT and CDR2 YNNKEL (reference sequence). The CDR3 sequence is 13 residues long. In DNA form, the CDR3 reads TGTGCCAGCAGCCAAGATTACGGAGATACGCAGTATTTT. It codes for CASSQDYGDTQYF.

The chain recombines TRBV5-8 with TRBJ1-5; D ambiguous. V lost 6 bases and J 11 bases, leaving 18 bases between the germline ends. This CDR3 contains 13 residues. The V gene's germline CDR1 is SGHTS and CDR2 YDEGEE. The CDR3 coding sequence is TGTGCCAGCAACACCGATTATCCCTGGGCCCAGCATTTT. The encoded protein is CASNTDYPWAQHF.

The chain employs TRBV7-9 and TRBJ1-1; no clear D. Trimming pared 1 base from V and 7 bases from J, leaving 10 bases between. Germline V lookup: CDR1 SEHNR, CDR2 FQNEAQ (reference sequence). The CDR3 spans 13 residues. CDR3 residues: CASSLDGIDEAFF. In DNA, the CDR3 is TGTGCCAGCAGCTTAGACGGAATAGATGAAGCTTTCTTT.

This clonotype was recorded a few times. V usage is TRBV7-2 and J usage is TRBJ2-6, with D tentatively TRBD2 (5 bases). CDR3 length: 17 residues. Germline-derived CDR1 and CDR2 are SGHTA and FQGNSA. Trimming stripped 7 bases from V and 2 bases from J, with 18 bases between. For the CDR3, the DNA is TGTGCCAGCATCCAGGTAGCGTCCGGGGCTGGGGCCAACGTCCTGACTTTC. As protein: CASIQVASGAGANVLTF. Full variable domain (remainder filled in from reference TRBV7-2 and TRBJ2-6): GAGVSQSPSNKVTEKGKDVELRCDPISGHTALYWYRQSLGQGLEFLIYFQGNSAPDKSGLPSDRFSAERTGGSVSTLTIQRTQQEDSAVYLCASIQVASGAGANVLTFGAGSRLTVL.

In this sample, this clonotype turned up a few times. In DNA, the CDR3 is TGTGCCAGCTCCCCGACAGGGGATGGCTACACCTTC. It encodes CASSPTGDGYTF. The chain has TRBV18 and TRBJ1-2, with 8 bases lining up with TRBD1. Germline V gene data show CDR1 as KGHSH and CDR2 as LQKENI. The trim removed 6 bases at V and 6 bases at J, leaving 3 bases unmatched. This CDR3 is 12 amino acids long.

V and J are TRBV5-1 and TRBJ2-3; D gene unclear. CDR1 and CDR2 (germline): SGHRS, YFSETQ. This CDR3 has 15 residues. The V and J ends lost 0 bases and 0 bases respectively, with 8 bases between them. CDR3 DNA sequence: TGCGCCAGCAGCTTGGGGGTTTGGAGCACAGATACGCAGTATTTT. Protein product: CASSLGVWSTDTQYF.

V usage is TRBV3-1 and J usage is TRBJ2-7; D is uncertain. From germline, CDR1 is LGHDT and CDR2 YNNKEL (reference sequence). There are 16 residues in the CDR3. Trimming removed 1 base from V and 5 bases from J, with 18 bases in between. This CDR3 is CASSQVRKAGEDEQYF. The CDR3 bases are TGTGCCAGCAGCCAAGTTCGCAAGGCTGGAGAGGACGAGCAGTACTTC.

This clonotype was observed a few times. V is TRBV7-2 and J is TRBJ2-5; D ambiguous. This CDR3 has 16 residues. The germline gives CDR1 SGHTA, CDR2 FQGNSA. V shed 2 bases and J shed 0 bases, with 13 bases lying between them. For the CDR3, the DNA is TGTGCCAGCAGCTTACAATCAGGTCTTGACCAAGAGACCCAGTACTTC. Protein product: CASSLQSGLDQETQYF.

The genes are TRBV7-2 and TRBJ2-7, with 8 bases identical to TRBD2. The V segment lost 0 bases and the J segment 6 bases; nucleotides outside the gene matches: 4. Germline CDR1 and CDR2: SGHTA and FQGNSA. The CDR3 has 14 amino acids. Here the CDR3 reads CASSLAGLVGEQYF. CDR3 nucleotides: TGTGCCAGCAGCTTAGCGGGACTAGTTGGCGAGCAGTACTTC.

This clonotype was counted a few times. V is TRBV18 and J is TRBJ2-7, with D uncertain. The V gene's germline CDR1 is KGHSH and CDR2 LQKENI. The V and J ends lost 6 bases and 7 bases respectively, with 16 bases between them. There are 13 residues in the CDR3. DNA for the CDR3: TGTGCCAGCTCGTCCTCCTTAGTTGCGGAGCAGTACTTC. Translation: CASSSSLVAEQYF.

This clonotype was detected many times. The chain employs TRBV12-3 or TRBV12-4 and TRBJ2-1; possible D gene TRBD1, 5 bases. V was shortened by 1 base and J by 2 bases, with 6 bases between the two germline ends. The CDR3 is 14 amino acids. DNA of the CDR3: TGTGCCAGCAGTTTAGTACAGGCCTACAATGAGCAGTTCTTC. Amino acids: CASSLVQAYNEQFF.

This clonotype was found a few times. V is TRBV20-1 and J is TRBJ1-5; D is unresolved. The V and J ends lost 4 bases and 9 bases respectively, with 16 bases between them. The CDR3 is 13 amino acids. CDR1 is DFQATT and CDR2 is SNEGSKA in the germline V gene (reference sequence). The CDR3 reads CSAIRASGGPQHF. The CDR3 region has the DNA TGCAGTGCTATCCGGGCGTCGGGTGGGCCCCAGCATTTT.

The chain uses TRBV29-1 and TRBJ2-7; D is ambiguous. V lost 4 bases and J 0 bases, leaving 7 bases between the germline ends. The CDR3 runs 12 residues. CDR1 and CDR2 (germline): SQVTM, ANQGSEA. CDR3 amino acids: CSVGASSYEQYF. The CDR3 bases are TGCAGCGTTGGTGCTAGCTCCTACGAGCAGTACTTC.

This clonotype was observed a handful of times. The CDR3 DNA follows: TGTGCCAGCAGCTCCACGTCAATTAGCGCTTTCTTT. This sequence encodes CASSSTSISAFF. The chain couples TRBV7-8 to TRBJ1-1; D gene unclear. Between the trimmed V and J ends, which lost 4 bases and 11 bases, there was a span of 14 bases. The CDR3 is made up of 12 amino acids. Germline V gene sequence: CDR1 SGHVS, CDR2 FQNEAQ.

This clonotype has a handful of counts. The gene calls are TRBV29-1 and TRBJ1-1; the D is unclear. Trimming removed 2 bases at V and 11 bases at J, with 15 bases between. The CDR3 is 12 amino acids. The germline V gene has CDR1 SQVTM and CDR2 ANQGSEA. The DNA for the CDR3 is TGCAGCGTTGAAAGAACCTCGCAGCGCGCTTTCTTT. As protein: CSVERTSQRAFF. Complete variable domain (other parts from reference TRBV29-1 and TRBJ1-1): SAVISQKPSRDICQRGTSLTIQCQVDSQVTMMFWYRQQPGQSLTLIATANQGSEATYESGFVIDKFPISRPNLTFSTLTVSNMSPEDSSIYLCSVERTSQRAFFGQGTRLTVV.

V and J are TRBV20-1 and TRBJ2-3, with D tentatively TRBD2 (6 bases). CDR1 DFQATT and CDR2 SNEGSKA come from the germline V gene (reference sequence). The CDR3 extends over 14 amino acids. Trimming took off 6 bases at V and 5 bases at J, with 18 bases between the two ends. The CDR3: CSAGGAVLGDTQYF. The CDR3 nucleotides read TGCAGTGCGGGGGGAGCGGTTCTGGGAGATACGCAGTATTTT.

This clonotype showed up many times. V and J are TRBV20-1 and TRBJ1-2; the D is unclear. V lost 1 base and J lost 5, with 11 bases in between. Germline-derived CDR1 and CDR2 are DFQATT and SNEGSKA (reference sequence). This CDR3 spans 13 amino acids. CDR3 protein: CSARVQNLYGYTF. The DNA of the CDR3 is TGCAGTGCTAGAGTGCAAAATCTATATGGCTACACCTTC.

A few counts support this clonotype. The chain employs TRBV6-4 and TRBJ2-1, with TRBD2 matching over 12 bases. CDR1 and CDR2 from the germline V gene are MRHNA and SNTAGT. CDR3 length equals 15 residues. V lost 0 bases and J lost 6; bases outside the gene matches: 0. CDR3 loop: CASSDSTSGSNEQFF. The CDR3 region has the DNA TGTGCCAGCAGTGACTCGACTAGCGGGAGCAATGAGCAGTTCTTC.

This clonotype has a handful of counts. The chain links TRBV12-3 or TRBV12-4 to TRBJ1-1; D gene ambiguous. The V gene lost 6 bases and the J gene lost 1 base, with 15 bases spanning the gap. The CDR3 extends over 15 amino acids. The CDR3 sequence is CASSPSSKRNTEAFF. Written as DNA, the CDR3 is TGTGCCAGCAGCCCCTCCTCCAAGAGGAACACTGAAGCTTTCTTT.

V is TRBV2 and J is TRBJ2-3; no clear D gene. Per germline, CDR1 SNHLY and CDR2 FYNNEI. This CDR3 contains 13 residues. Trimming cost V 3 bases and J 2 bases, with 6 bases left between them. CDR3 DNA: TGTGCCAGCAGTGACTGGTTCACAGATACGCAGTATTTT. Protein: CASSDWFTDTQYF.

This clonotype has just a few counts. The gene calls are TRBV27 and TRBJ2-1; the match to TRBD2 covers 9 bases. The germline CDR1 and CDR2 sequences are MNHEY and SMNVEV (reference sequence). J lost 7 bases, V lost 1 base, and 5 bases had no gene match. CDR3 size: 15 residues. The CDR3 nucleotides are TGTGCCAGCAGTTTATTGCTAGCGGGATTAAATGAGCAGTTCTTC. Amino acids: CASSLLLAGLNEQFF.

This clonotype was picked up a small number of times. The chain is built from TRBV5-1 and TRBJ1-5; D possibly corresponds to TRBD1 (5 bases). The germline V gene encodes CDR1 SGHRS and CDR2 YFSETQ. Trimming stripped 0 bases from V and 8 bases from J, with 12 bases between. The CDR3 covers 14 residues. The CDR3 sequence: CASSLAPGKEPQHF. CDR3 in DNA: TGCGCCAGCAGCTTGGCACCAGGGAAGGAGCCCCAGCATTTT.